The rows below give T cell receptor beta chains drawn from one sample of a study of T cell changes during pregnancy in multiple sclerosis. This table comes from immunoSEQ multiplex PCR, and its TCRdb copy is limited to in-frame clones, with some not included. The data hold approximately 100,000 clones, with about nine tenths observed a single time. This specimen was peripheral blood, taken in the second trimester of pregnancy. The receptors here all came from a female donor with multiple sclerosis, enrolled in a pregnancy study. Both conserved end residues are part of each CDR3. The order of the fields is J gene, clone size, D gene, V gene, CDR3 protein, CDR3 DNA. The D gene is left open where the match is weak. Only some rows state a clone size, as once, few, many or a class for expanded clones.

TRBJ2-7 . TRBD2 TRBV10-2 CASIRGRAYEQYF TGCGCCAGCATCCGCGGGAGGGCCTACGAGCAGTACTTC
TRBJ2-7 once . TRBV11-2 CASSTPVLWEQYF TGTGCCAGCAGCACCCCAGTCTTGTGGGAGCAGTACTTC
TRBJ1-2 . . TRBV7-9 CASSLLRNYGYTF TGTGCCAGCAGCTTACTGAGAAACTATGGCTACACCTTC
TRBJ2-4 . TRBD1 TRBV4-1 CASSQGPGQRIF TGCGCCAGCAGCCAAGGCCCGGGACAGCGTATTTTC
TRBJ2-1 . TRBD2 TRBV10-2 CASSESMISGTSSYNEQFF TGCGCCAGCAGTGAGTCAATGATTAGCGGGACCAGCTCCTACAATGAGCAGTTCTTC
TRBJ1-1 . . TRBV6-5 CASSYLQGMNTEAFF TGTGCCAGCAGTTACTTACAGGGTATGAACACTGAAGCTTTCTTT
TRBJ1-1 . . TRBV10-3 CATVGESTEAFF TGTGCCACGGTAGGGGAAAGCACTGAAGCTTTCTTT
TRBJ1-2 . . TRBV7-2 CASSLGVGGRGYTF TGTGCCAGCAGCTTAGGGGTGGGGGGGCGAGGCTACACCTTC
TRBJ2-3 once TRBD2 TRBV6-1 CAGGLGADTQYF TGTGCCGGAGGACTAGGAGCAGATACGCAGTATTTT
TRBJ2-7 . . TRBV14 CASSLGSGHLYEQYF TGTGCCAGCAGCCTCGGATCAGGGCACCTCTACGAGCAGTACTTC
TRBJ2-2 once . TRBV5-6 CASTWGRGNTGELFF TGTGCCAGCACCTGGGGCAGGGGAAACACCGGGGAGCTGTTTTTT
TRBJ2-2 . TRBD1 TRBV5-1 CASSLWGTGSNTGELFF TGCGCCAGCAGTCTTTGGGGGACAGGGTCGAACACCGGGGAGCTGTTTTTT
TRBJ1-2 . . TRBV28 CASSSSGATNYGYTF TGTGCCAGCAGTTCGTCAGGGGCCACTAACTATGGCTACACCTTC
TRBJ2-3 . . TRBV14 CASSQDEGVNTDTQYF TGTGCCAGCAGCCAAGACGAGGGGGTTAACACAGATACGCAGTATTTT